Following are 26 T cell receptor beta chains from one sample sequenced in a study of cytomegalovirus exposure and HLA in healthy donors. PCR involved 60 Vbeta and 13 Jbeta primers. TCRdb keeps only in-frame clones here, not all; method: immunoSEQ multiplex PCR. Of under 300,000 clones listed, 75% to 85% are singletons. Sequencing was carried out using PBMCs. The receptor set was obtained from a woman aged 55-69 years in good health and CMV-seropositive.

This chain uses TRBV4-1 with TRBJ2-1, with a weak D call TRBD1 (7 bases). Germline CDR1 MGHRA, CDR2 YSYEKL. CDR3 size: 17 residues. V lost 0 bases to trimming and J lost 10 bases, with 22 bases between them. The CDR3 nucleotides are TGCGCCAGCAGCCAAGATCTTCGACAGGGAGGCTTTGTGGAGCAGTTCTTC. It yields the protein CASSQDLRQGGFVEQFF.

This chain connects TRBV28 to TRBJ1-2, with D possibly being TRBD1 (6 bases). V was shortened by 6 bases and J by 5 bases, with 13 bases between the two germline ends. The CDR3 is 13 amino acids. The germline CDR1 and CDR2 sequences are MDHEN and SYDVKM. The CDR3 nucleotides read TGTGCCAGCAGCCCTGACAGGTTATATGGCTACACCTTC. Translated: CASSPDRLYGYTF.

The CDR3 DNA is TGTGCCAGCAGTTTATTGACAGGGAGGTACACCTTC. Translating it yields CASSLLTGRYTF. The chain employs TRBV28 and TRBJ1-2; 7 bases are a match to TRBD1. V lost 1 base to trimming and J lost 11 bases; unmatched junction nucleotides: 4. Germline-derived CDR1 and CDR2 are MDHEN and SYDVKM. There are 12 residues in the CDR3.

In the case of this clone: Other DNA sequences in the sample encode the same CDR3. The chain uses TRBV5-1 and TRBJ2-1; 9 nucleotides line up with TRBD2. The CDR3 has 15 residues. CDR1 and CDR2 (germline): SGHRS, YFSETQ. V lost 0 bases and J lost 5; bases outside the gene matches: 3. The CDR3 sequence is CASSLASGKNNEQFF. CDR3 nucleotides: TGCGCCAGCAGCTTGGCTAGCGGGAAAAACAATGAGCAGTTCTTC.

The chain is built from TRBV19 and TRBJ2-1; D is perhaps TRBD1 (5 bases). V lost 3 bases, J lost 0 bases, and 6 bases lay in between. CDR3 size: 14 residues. The V gene's germline CDR1 is LNHDA and CDR2 SQIVND (reference sequence). CDR3 sequence (DNA): TGTGCCAGTAGTATCCAGGGCTCCTACAATGAGCAGTTCTTC. It encodes CASSIQGSYNEQFF.

The CDR3 loop is CASSLADRVTEAFF. The CDR3 region has the DNA TGTGCCAGCAGCTTGGCCGACAGGGTGACTGAAGCTTTCTTT. The V and J genes are TRBV5-6 and TRBJ1-1; 7 nucleotides line up with TRBD1. Germline CDR1 is SGHDT and CDR2 is YYEEEE. The CDR3 has 14 residues. V was clipped by 0 bases and J by 5 bases; unmatched bases: 4. The whole variable domain, remainder taken from reference TRBV5-6 and TRBJ1-1, is DAGVTQSPTHLIKTRGQQVTLRCSPKSGHDTVSWYQQALGQGPQFIFQYYEEEERQRGNFPDRFSGHQFPNYSSELNVNALLLGDSALYLCASSLADRVTEAFFGQGTRLTVV.

Of note for this clone: This sample also contains other DNA sequences that code for the same CDR3. The chain links TRBV30 to TRBJ2-5; TRBD1 aligns across 9 bases. The CDR3 contains 14 residues. V lost 2 bases and J lost 5; bases outside the gene matches: 6. CDR1 is GTSNPN and CDR2 is SVGIG in the germline V gene (reference sequence). CDR3 amino acids: CAWSMTGGRETQYF. In nucleotides, the CDR3 is TGTGCCTGGAGTATGACAGGGGGAAGGGAGACCCAGTACTTC.

The chain employs TRBV28 and TRBJ2-1; TRBD2 matches 10 bases. With V trimmed by 8 bases and J by 4 bases, 5 bases remained unmatched. Germline CDR1 MDHEN, CDR2 SYDVKM. The CDR3 is made up of 14 amino acids. The CDR3 nucleotides are TGTGCCAGCTCTAGCGGGAGTGAGTACAATGAGCAGTTCTTC. Protein: CASSSGSEYNEQFF. The variable domain in full, with the rest retrieved from reference TRBV28 and TRBJ2-1, is DVKVTQSSRYLVKRTGEKVFLECVQDMDHENMFWYRQDPGLGLRLIYFSYDVKMKEKGDIPEGYSVSREKKERFSLILESASTNQTSMYLCASSSGSEYNEQFFGPGTRLTVL.

The J gene is TRBJ2-1, the V gene TRBV5-1; 8 nucleotides align to TRBD2. V trimming: 4 bases; J trimming: 6 bases; junction bases outside the gene matches: 6. Germline values: CDR1 SGHRS, CDR2 YFSETQ. The CDR3 has 14 amino acids. CDR3 nucleotides: TGCGCCAGCAGCACCTCACTAGCGGTCAATGAGCAGTTCTTC. This sequence encodes CASSTSLAVNEQFF.

The chain uses TRBV7-2 and TRBJ2-2; maybe TRBD2 (6 bases). The CDR3 has 15 residues. V shed 3 bases and J shed 7 bases, with 15 bases lying between them. Germline CDR1 reads SGHTA; CDR2 reads FQGNSA. DNA of the CDR3: TGTGCCAGCAGCTTGAAAGGAGGGCCTGGCGGGGAGCTGTTTTTT. Translated, it gives CASSLKGGPGGELFF.

The chain recombines TRBV7-3 with TRBJ1-1, with 9 bases matching TRBD1. The V segment lost 5 bases and the J segment 5 bases; nucleotides outside the gene matches: 9. This CDR3 is 15 amino acids long. From germline, CDR1 is SGHTA and CDR2 FQGTGA. The CDR3 bases are TGTGCCAGCAGCCCTACAGGGGGCGCGAGGACTGAAGCTTTCTTT. Its translation: CASSPTGGARTEAFF.

This clone appeared once. V usage is TRBV5-1 and J usage is TRBJ2-7; D is perhaps TRBD1 (5 bases). Per germline, CDR1 SGHRS and CDR2 YFSETQ. The CDR3 contains 13 residues. Trimming cost V 6 bases and J 4 bases, with 14 bases left between them. CDR3 DNA sequence: TGCGCCAGCAACTTAGATAGGGGATACGAGCAGTACTTC. It translates to CASNLDRGYEQYF.

The chain employs TRBV19 and TRBJ1-2; D gene ambiguous. Trimming left V 7 bases short and J 8 bases short, with 11 bases between. Germline V lookup: CDR1 LNHDA, CDR2 SQIVND (reference sequence). This CDR3 comprises 11 residues. The CDR3 region is CASMEGRGYTF. In DNA, the CDR3 is TGTGCCAGTATGGAGGGCAGAGGCTACACCTTC.

Notes on this clone: Other DNA sequences in the same sample also yield this CDR3. The chain carries TRBV5-1 and TRBJ1-1; D is perhaps TRBD1 (6 bases). The CDR3 is 14 amino acids. With 0 bases removed from V and 4 bases from J, the gap between germline ends came to 10 bases. Germline V lookup: CDR1 SGHRS, CDR2 YFSETQ. CDR3 nucleotides: TGCGCCAGCAGCTTGGGTCAGGGGCCCACTGAAGCTTTCTTT. This gives the protein CASSLGQGPTEAFF.

This chain joins TRBV9 and TRBJ2-1; D gene unclear. Trimming took 0 bases from V and 6 from J, leaving 10 bases between them. The CDR3 has 14 amino acids. Looked up from germline, CDR1 is SGDLS and CDR2 is YYNGEE. CDR3 sequence reads: CASSVETAGNEQFF. CDR3 bases: TGTGCCAGCAGCGTAGAAACGGCAGGCAATGAGCAGTTCTTC.

This clone came up once. The V and J genes are TRBV2 and TRBJ2-7, with a tentative D call TRBD2 (5 bases). CDR1 is SNHLY and CDR2 is FYNNEI in the germline V gene. V was cut by 7 bases and J by 0 bases, with 7 bases left in between. This CDR3 has 12 residues. CDR3 sequence: CASIRDSYEQYF. The DNA for the CDR3 is TGTGCCAGCATCCGGGACTCCTACGAGCAGTACTTC.

V usage is TRBV18 and J usage is TRBJ1-4, with D possibly being TRBD1 (6 bases). V lost 1 base to trimming and J lost 5 bases, with 8 bases between them. The CDR3 runs 14 residues. Germline V gene sequence: CDR1 KGHSH, CDR2 LQKENI. CDR3 nucleotides: TGTGCCAGCTCACCACGGGACAAGAATGAAAAACTGTTTTTT. Its translation is CASSPRDKNEKLFF.

The genes are TRBV6-5 and TRBJ1-6; TRBD1 matches 7 bases. The V gene's germline CDR1 is MNHEY and CDR2 SVGAGI. The junction had 2 bases not matched to a gene; V was cut back by 0 bases and J by 9 bases. This CDR3 region has 14 residues. The CDR3 sequence is CASSYSGTVSPLHF. The CDR3 coding sequence is TGTGCCAGCAGTTACTCGGGGACAGTTTCACCCCTCCACTTT.

The CDR3 DNA reads as TGTGCCATCAGTGCGGGGGACACTGAAGCTTTCTTT. Translated: CAISAGDTEAFF. The V and J genes are TRBV10-3 and TRBJ1-1, with TRBD1 as a possible D gene (5 bases). CDR3 length equals 12 residues. V dropped 4 bases and J dropped 3 bases, with 6 bases sitting between them. CDR1 is ENHRY and CDR2 is SYGVKD in the germline V gene.

J is TRBJ2-5 and V is TRBV10-3, with 11 bases fitting TRBD2. CDR3 length: 14 amino acids. V trimming: 10 bases; J trimming: 2 bases; junction bases outside the gene matches: 6. The germline V gene encodes CDR1 ENHRY and CDR2 SYGVKD. The DNA for the CDR3 is TGTGCCACGACCGGGACTAGCGGACAAGAGACCCAGTACTTC. Amino acid sequence: CATTGTSGQETQYF.

To note about this clone: The junction does not match germline at one end; this may be a read error. The chain couples TRBV7-9 to TRBJ2-1, with 10 positions matching TRBD1. CDR1 and CDR2 from the germline V gene are SEHNR and FQNEAQ (reference sequence). This CDR3 has 15 residues. CDR3 protein: CSSSLPGTGANEQFF. The CDR3, as DNA: TGTTCCAGCAGTTTGCCCGGGACAGGGGCCAATGAGCAGTTCTTC.

V is TRBV28 and J is TRBJ1-5, with 7 nucleotides matching TRBD1. CDR1 MDHEN and CDR2 SYDVKM come from the germline V gene. The V and J ends lost 6 bases and 0 bases, in that order; junction bases with no gene match: 5. The CDR3 sequence is 15 residues long. In nucleotides, the CDR3 is TGTGCCAGCAGCCCGACAGGGCATAGCAATCAGCCCCAGCATTTT. Its translation is CASSPTGHSNQPQHF.

The chain links TRBV27 to TRBJ2-7, with 9 positions matching TRBD1. This CDR3 spans 14 amino acids. Losses at the gene ends were 3 bases for V and 1 base for J; bases not matched to a gene: 1. Looked up from germline, CDR1 is MNHEY and CDR2 is SMNVEV (reference sequence). The CDR3 sequence is CASSFGTGSYEQYF. The CDR3 bases are TGTGCCAGCAGTTTCGGGACAGGGTCCTACGAGCAGTACTTC.

J is TRBJ1-4 and V is TRBV15; no clear D. The length of the CDR3 is 14 residues. Germline V gene sequence: CDR1 LNHNV, CDR2 YYDKDF (reference sequence). V lost 4 bases to trimming and J lost 4 bases, with 10 bases between them. DNA of the CDR3: TGTGCCACCAGCATTGGCCAGGATAATGAAAAACTGTTTTTT. This encodes CATSIGQDNEKLFF.

Concerning this clone: The junction does not match germline at one end; this may be a read error. The chain employs TRBV7-7 and TRBJ1-1; D may be TRBD1 (6 bases). The CDR3 runs 13 residues. Looked up from germline, CDR1 is SSHAT and CDR2 is FNYEAQ (reference sequence). The CDR3 protein is CASSLTQGTEAFF. DNA of the CDR3: TGTGCTAGCAGCTTAACCCAGGGGACTGAAGCTTTCTTT.

The rearrangement links TRBV14 to TRBJ2-2; no reliable D call. Trimming took 1 base from V and 2 from J, leaving 11 bases between them. The CDR3 runs to 16 residues. Per germline, CDR1 SGHDN and CDR2 FVKESK. The CDR3 coding sequence is TGTGCCAGCAGCCAAGGCTGGGCGATCAACACCGGGGAGCTGTTTTTT. This translates into CASSQGWAINTGELFF.